These T cell receptor beta chains were read from a single sample in a study of blood T cell repertoires in COVID-19. Sequencing was performed with immunoSEQ multiplex PCR; in TCRdb, only in-frame clones are kept and a portion is missing. The table has 120,000 or so clones, 70% to 80% seen once. Input material: peripheral blood. These receptors were collected from a human donor in a cohort sampled during active COVID-19. Each CDR3 is given with its conserved first and last residue. Fields, in order: J gene, V gene, clone size, D gene, CDR3 protein, CDR3 DNA. D genes are given only for firm matches. Clone size appears in some rows only: once, few, many, or a class for an expanded clone.

TRBJ2-3 TRBV27 . . CASSFSEPGTGQYF TGTGCCAGCAGTTTTTCCGAACCTGGGACTGGGCAGTATTTT
TRBJ1-2 TRBV18 . TRBD1 CASSSETGADYGYTF TGTGCCAGCTCATCTGAGACAGGGGCGGACTATGGCTACACCTTC
TRBJ2-7 TRBV6-5 . TRBD1 CASRTGLAYEQYF TGTGCCAGCAGGACAGGGTTAGCCTACGAGCAGTACTTC
TRBJ2-1 TRBV11-2 . . CASSLEAGNSYNEQFF TGTGCCAGCAGCTTAGAGGCGGGAAACTCTTACAATGAACAGTTCTTC
TRBJ2-1 TRBV11-1 . . CASSFGGISYNEQFF TGTGCCAGCAGCTTTGGCGGGATCTCCTACAATGAGCAGTTCTTC
TRBJ1-6 TRBV7-2 . . CASSTGSDDSPLHF TGTGCCAGCAGTACAGGGTCGGATGACTCACCCCTCCACTTT
TRBJ1-2 TRBV9 . TRBD1 CASSARATGGTGYTF TGTGCCAGCAGCGCACGGGCGACAGGGGGAACTGGCTACACCTTC
TRBJ1-4 TRBV5-1 . . CASSPQPSTNNEKLFF TGCGCCAGCAGCCCACAGCCGAGTACGAACAATGAAAAACTGTTTTTT
TRBJ1-3 TRBV5-1 . . CASSLGGQISGNTIYF TGCGCCAGCAGCTTGGGAGGACAGATCTCTGGAAACACCATATATTTT
TRBJ2-1 TRBV10-3 . . CAIRAGPPGSEQFF TGTGCCATCAGGGCAGGTCCCCCCGGCAGTGAGCAGTTCTTC
TRBJ2-7 TRBV28 few TRBD2 CASNGGASGTYEQYF TGTGCCAGCAACGGTGGGGCTAGCGGAACCTACGAGCAGTACTTC
TRBJ1-1 TRBV6-6 . . CASSYSEIRNTEAFF TGTGCCAGCAGTTACTCGGAGATCAGGAACACTGAAGCTTTCTTT
TRBJ2-1 TRBV5-8 . TRBD2 CASSVRLAGAYNEQFF TGTGCCAGCAGCGTGCGCCTAGCGGGGGCCTACAATGAGCAGTTCTTC
TRBJ2-1 TRBV7-3 . . CASSFGGLDYNEQFF TGTGCCAGCAGCTTTGGGGGGTTAGATTACAATGAGCAGTTCTTC
TRBJ2-2 TRBV5-4 . . CASSFEGRITGELFF TGTGCCAGCAGCTTTGAGGGCCGGATCACCGGGGAGCTGTTTTTT
TRBJ2-6 TRBV21-1 . . CASSTRQGESNCQIAGANVLTF TGTGCCAGCAGCACCCGACAGGGGGAAAGTAATTGTCAGATAGCTGGGGCCAACGTCCTGACTTTC
TRBJ1-1 TRBV28 . . CASTDTDTEAFF TGTGCCAGCACTGACACTGACACTGAAGCTTTCTTT
TRBJ1-3 TRBV9 . TRBD1 CASSGGQGTAGNTIYF TGTGCCAGCAGCGGGGGACAGGGAACTGCGGGAAACACCATATATTTT
TRBJ1-1 TRBV3-1/TRBV3-2 . . CASSQSFNTEAFF TGTGCCAGCAGCCAAAGCTTTAACACTGAAGCTTTCTTT
TRBJ1-2 TRBV4-1 . . CASSLIIGGKYGYTF TGCGCCAGCAGCCTCATAATCGGGGGAAAGTATGGCTACACCTTC
TRBJ1-4 TRBV7-2 . . CASSPAGANREKLFF TGTGCCAGCAGCCCCGCGGGGGCGAATAGAGAAAAACTGTTTTTT
TRBJ1-2 TRBV7-3 once TRBD1 CASSLNGDRAQGYTF TGTGCCAGCAGCTTAAACGGTGACAGGGCTCAGGGCTACACCTTC
TRBJ2-7 TRBV18 . TRBD2 CASSPLAGVAHEQYF TGTGCCAGCTCACCACTAGCGGGAGTAGCTCATGAGCAGTACTTC
TRBJ2-7 TRBV5-1 . TRBD1 CASSLGDRKSEQYF TGCGCCAGCAGCTTGGGGGACAGGAAGAGTGAGCAGTACTTC
TRBJ1-5 TRBV6-6 few TRBD1 CASSPDRGNQPQHF TGTGCCAGCAGCCCCGACAGGGGCAATCAGCCCCAGCATTTT
TRBJ2-2 TRBV27 . . CASSSYGGELFF TGTGCCAGCAGCTCCTACGGCGGGGAGCTGTTTTTT
TRBJ1-4 TRBV11-2 . TRBD1 CASSLTGAATNEKLFF TGTGCCAGCAGCCTTACAGGGGCTGCAACTAATGAAAAACTGTTTTTT
TRBJ1-1 TRBV6-2/TRBV6-3 once . CASSRLTVNTEAFF TGTGCCAGCAGTCGGCTCACAGTGAACACTGAAGCTTTCTTT
TRBJ1-2 TRBV30 . . CAWSSRGAHGYTF TGTGCCTGGAGTAGTCGGGGGGCTCATGGCTACACCTTC
TRBJ1-1 TRBV6-5 few TRBD1 CASNKAFGTGKAFF TGTGCCAGCAATAAGGCGTTCGGGACAGGGAAAGCTTTCTTT
TRBJ2-1 TRBV5-1 few TRBD1 CASSFGDRGLNEQFF TGCGCCAGCAGCTTTGGGGACAGGGGACTCAATGAGCAGTTCTTC
TRBJ1-1 TRBV9 . . CASSVGWGEVNTEAFF TGTGCCAGCAGCGTAGGATGGGGGGAGGTGAACACTGAAGCTTTCTTT
TRBJ2-7 TRBV18 . . CASSPEDRGAGQYF TGTGCCAGCTCACCAGAGGACAGAGGCGCAGGGCAGTACTTC
TRBJ2-6 TRBV6-2/TRBV6-3 . . CASSSRGTAAWIGANVLTF TGTGCCAGCAGTTCCCGGGGGACCGCCGCATGGATAGGGGCCAACGTCCTGACTTTC
TRBJ1-4 TRBV7-9 many . CASSFGAGSEKLFF TGTGCCAGCAGCTTCGGGGCCGGGAGTGAAAAACTGTTTTTT
TRBJ1-4 TRBV7-9 . . CASSFMGRGDEKLFF TGTGCCAGCAGCTTTATGGGCAGGGGAGATGAAAAACTGTTTTTT
TRBJ2-1 TRBV19 . TRBD2 CASSIEGGLAGGGNEQFF TGTGCCAGTAGTATAGAAGGGGGACTAGCGGGAGGTGGCAATGAGCAGTTCTTC
TRBJ2-2 TRBV4-3 few . CASSQVRRIAAGELFF TGCGCCAGCAGCCAAGTGAGGAGGATCGCCGCCGGGGAGCTGTTTTTT
TRBJ2-6 TRBV7-9 . . CASSRTGTGANVLTF TGTGCCAGCAGCCGAACAGGGACTGGGGCCAACGTCCTGACTTTC
TRBJ2-1 TRBV7-9 . TRBD2 CASRPGTSDNNEQFF TGTGCCAGCAGACCCGGGACTAGCGACAACAATGAGCAGTTCTTC
TRBJ1-2 TRBV28 . TRBD1 CASTSTSRGLYQVDGYTF TGTGCCAGCACCTCGACCTCCAGGGGGCTTTATCAAGTAGATGGCTACACCTTC
TRBJ2-7 TRBV4-2 . TRBD1 CASSSPDRGVREQYF TGTGCCAGCAGCTCTCCGGACAGGGGGGTACGAGAGCAGTACTTC
TRBJ2-2 TRBV15 . . CATSRSGTGELFF TGTGCCACCAGCAGGTCGGGAACCGGGGAGCTGTTTTTT
TRBJ2-3 TRBV15 . TRBD2 CATSYTKRGGTDTQYF TGTGCCACCAGCTACACTAAGCGGGGTGGCACAGATACGCAGTATTTT
TRBJ1-6 TRBV28 few . CASSLSRRNSPLHF TGTGCCAGCAGTTTATCCCGCCGGAATTCACCCCTCCACTTT
TRBJ2-7 TRBV13 . . CASSTDLGHLYEQYF TGTGCCAGCAGCACCGACTTGGGACATCTCTACGAGCAGTACTTC
TRBJ1-5 TRBV6-4 . . CASRGQQPQHF TGTGCCAGCAGAGGACAGCAGCCCCAGCATTTT
TRBJ1-2 TRBV3-1/TRBV3-2 few TRBD1 CASSHGLWDRIYYGYTF TGTGCCAGCAGCCATGGACTTTGGGACAGGATATACTATGGCTACACCTTC
TRBJ1-2 TRBV10-3 few . CAISESSSLGGYTF TGTGCCATCAGTGAGTCGAGTAGCCTTGGCGGCTACACCTTC
TRBJ2-7 TRBV28 . . CASSQGVAGTYF TGTGCCAGCAGTCAAGGGGTCGCAGGAACGTACTTC
TRBJ1-6 TRBV3-1/TRBV3-2 once TRBD1 CASSRGGQGNSPLHF TGTGCCAGTAGCCGAGGGGGACAGGGGAATTCACCCCTCCACTTT
TRBJ1-1 TRBV28 . . CASSPPRGGGTEAFF TGTGCCAGCAGTCCACCTCGCGGAGGTGGCACTGAAGCTTTCTTT